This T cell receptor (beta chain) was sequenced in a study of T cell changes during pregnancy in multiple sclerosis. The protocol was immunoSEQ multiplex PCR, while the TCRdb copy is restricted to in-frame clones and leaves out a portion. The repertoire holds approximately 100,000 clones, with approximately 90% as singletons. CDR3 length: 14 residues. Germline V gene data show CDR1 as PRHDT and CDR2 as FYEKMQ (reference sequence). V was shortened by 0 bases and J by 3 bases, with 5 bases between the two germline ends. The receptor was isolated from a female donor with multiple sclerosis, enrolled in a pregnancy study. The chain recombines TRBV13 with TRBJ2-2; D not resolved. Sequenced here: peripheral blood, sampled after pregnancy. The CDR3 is CASSLGRDTGELFF. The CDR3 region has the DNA TGTGCCAGCAGCTTAGGCCGGGACACCGGGGAGCTGTTTTTT.